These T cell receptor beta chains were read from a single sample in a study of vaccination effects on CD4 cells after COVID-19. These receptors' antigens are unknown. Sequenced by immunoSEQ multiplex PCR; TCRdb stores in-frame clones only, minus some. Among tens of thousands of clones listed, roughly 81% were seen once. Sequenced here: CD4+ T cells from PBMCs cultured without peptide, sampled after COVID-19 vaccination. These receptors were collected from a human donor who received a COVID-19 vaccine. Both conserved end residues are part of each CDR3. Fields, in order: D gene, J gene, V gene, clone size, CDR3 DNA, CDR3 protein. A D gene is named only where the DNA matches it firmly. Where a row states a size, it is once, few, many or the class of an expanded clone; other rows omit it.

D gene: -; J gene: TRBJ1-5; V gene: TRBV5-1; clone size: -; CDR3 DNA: TGCGCCAGCAGCTTATCCGGGATTAGCAATCAGCCCCAGCATTTT; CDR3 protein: CASSLSGISNQPQHF
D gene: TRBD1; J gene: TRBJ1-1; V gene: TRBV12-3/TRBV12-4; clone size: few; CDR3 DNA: TGTGCCAGCAGTCGACAGGGGAACACTGAAGCTTTCTTT; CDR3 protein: CASSRQGNTEAFF
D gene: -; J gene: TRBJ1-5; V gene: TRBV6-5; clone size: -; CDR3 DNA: TGTGCCAGCAGCCGGGCCGGGGGCGGCAATCAGCCCCAGCATTTT; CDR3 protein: CASSRAGGGNQPQHF
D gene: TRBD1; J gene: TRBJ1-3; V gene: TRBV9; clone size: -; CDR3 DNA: TGTGCCAGCAGCAAACAGGGGGCTGTCGATGGAAACACCATATATTTT; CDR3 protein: CASSKQGAVDGNTIYF
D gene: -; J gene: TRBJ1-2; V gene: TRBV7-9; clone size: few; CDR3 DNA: TGTGCCAGCAGCCGTCCAGGGACCCTCGGCTATGGCTACACCTTC; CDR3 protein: CASSRPGTLGYGYTF
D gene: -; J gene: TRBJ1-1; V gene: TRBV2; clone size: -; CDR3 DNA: TGTGCCAGCAAGACAGCCTCGAACACTGAAGCTTTCTTT; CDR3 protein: CASKTASNTEAFF
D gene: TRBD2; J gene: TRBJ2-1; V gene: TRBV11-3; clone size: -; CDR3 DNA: TGTGCCAGCAGCTTAGGGGGTGGCGGGGGAGACTACAATGAGCAGTTCTTC; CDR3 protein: CASSLGGGGGDYNEQFF
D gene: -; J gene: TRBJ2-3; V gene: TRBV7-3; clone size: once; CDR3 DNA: TGTGCCAGCAGCCACAGGACAGTCACAGATACGCAGTATTTT; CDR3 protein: CASSHRTVTDTQYF
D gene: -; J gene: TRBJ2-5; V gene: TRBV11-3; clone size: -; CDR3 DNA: TGTGCCAGCAGCCCCGGGAATTGGGAGACCCAGTACTTC; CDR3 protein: CASSPGNWETQYF
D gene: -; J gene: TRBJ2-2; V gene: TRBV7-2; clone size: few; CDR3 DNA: TGTGCCAGCAGAGTGGCTCCCAACACCGGGGAGCTGTTTTTT; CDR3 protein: CASRVAPNTGELFF
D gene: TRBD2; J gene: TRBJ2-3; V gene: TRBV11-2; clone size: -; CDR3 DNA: TGTGCCAGCAGCCATACTAGCGGGGGGGCGGATACGCAGTATTTT; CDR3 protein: CASSHTSGGADTQYF
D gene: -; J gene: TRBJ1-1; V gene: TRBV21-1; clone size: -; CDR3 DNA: TGTGCCAGCAGCACAGGGACAGAGGTGAACACTGAAGCTTTCTTT; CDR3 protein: CASSTGTEVNTEAFF
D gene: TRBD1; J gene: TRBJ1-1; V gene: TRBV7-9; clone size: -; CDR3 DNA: TGTGCCAGCAGCTTAACCCTATTGGACAGGGGGGTAGCTTTCTTT; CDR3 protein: CASSLTLLDRGVAFF
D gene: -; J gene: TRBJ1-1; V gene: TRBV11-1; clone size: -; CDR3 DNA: TGTGCCAGCAGCGGTGGGCAGGGGCGAATGAACACTGAAGCTTTCTTT; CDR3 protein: CASSGGQGRMNTEAFF
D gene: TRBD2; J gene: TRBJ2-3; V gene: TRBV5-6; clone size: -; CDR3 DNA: TGTGCCAGCAGTTCGCTCCGGGGGGGCACAGATACGCAGTATTTT; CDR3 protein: CASSSLRGGTDTQYF
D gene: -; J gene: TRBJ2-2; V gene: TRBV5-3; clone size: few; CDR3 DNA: TGTGCCAGAAGCATGGGCCCATTCCCCAGGGGCGGGGAGCTGTTTTTT; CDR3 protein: CARSMGPFPRGGELFF
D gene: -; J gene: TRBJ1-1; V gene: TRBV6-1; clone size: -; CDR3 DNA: TGTGCCAGCAGTGATTCCTGGGGAAACACTGAAGCTTTCTTT; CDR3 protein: CASSDSWGNTEAFF
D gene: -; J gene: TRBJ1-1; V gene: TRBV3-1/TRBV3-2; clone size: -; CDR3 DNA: TGTGCCAGCGGATCAGGGATCGGCACTGAAGCTTTCTTT; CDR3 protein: CASGSGIGTEAFF
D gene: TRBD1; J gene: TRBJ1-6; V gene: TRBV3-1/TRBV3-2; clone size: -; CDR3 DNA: TGTGCCAGCAGCCTTGGACAGGGAGCTTCACCCCTCCACTTT; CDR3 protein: CASSLGQGASPLHF
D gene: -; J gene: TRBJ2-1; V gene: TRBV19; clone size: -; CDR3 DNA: TGTGCCAGTAGTCGGCAGGGCAGAAGGAATGAGCAGTTCTTC; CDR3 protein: CASSRQGRRNEQFF
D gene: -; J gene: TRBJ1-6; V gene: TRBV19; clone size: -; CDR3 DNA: TGTGCCAGTAGTATGAGGGGTTACCGCCAAATTCACCCCCTCCACTTT; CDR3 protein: CASSMRGYRQIHPLHF
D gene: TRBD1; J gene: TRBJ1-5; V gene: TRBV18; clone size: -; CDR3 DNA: TGTGCCAGCTCACACGGACAGGACGATCAGCCCCAGCATTTT; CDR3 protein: CASSHGQDDQPQHF
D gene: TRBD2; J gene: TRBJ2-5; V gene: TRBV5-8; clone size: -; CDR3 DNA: TGTGCCAGCAGCTTGGACGAGCGGGGGGCCCAAGAGACCCAGTACTTC; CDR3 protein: CASSLDERGAQETQYF
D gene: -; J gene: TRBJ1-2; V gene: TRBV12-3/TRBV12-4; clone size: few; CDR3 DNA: TGTGCCAGCAGCCTCAGGGCCGGCTATGGCTACACCTTC; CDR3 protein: CASSLRAGYGYTF
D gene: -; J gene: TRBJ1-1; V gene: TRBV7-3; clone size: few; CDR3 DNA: TGTGCCAGCAGCTGGGGGGGGAACACTGAAGCTTTCTTT; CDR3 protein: CASSWGGNTEAFF
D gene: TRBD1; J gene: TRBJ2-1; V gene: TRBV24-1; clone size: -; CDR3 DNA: TGTGCCACCACCCCGGGCGGGACAGGGAACAATGAGCAGTTCTTC; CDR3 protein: CATTPGGTGNNEQFF
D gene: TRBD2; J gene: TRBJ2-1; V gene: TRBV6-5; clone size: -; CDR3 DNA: TGTGCCAGCAGTTACCTGGCGGGGGGGCGGGATGAGCAGTTCTTC; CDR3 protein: CASSYLAGGRDEQFF
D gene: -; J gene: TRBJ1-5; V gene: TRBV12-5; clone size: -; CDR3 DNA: TGTGCTAGTGGTTTGGTAAAAGATGGGGAACAAGTCAATCAGCCCCAGCATTTT; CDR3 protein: CASGLVKDGEQVNQPQHF
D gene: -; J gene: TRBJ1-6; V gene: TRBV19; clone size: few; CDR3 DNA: TGTGCCAGTAGTATACCCCCGGCACCCCTCCACTTT; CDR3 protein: CASSIPPAPLHF
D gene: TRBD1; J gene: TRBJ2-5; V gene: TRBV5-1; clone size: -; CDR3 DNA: TGCGCCAGCAGCTCCCGGGACAGGGCGCAGACCCAGTACTTC; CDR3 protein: CASSSRDRAQTQYF
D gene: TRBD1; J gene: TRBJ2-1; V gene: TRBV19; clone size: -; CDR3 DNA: TGTGCCAGTCGACAGGGGGGGACAAATGAGCAGTTCTTC; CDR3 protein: CASRQGGTNEQFF
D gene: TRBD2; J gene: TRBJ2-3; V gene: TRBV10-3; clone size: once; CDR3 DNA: TGTGCCATCAGTGAAGGCGGGGGGGCTCGGGATACGCAGTATTTT; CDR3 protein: CAISEGGGARDTQYF